The 19 T cell receptor beta chains in this list originate from one sample, sequenced in a study of shared clonotypes between healthy human individuals. The data were produced by immunoSEQ multiplex PCR, yet TCRdb's version contains in-frame clones alone and is incomplete. The profile shows 2,500,000 or so clones, around nine tenths of them singletons. The sample taken for sequencing was naive CD4+ T cells sorted from blood. Subset defined: CD45RA+ positively selected. These receptors originate from a man aged 18 to 29 in good health.

The rearrangement joins TRBV13 to TRBJ2-5, with D possibly matching TRBD2 (6 bases). Germline assignment: CDR1 PRHDT and CDR2 FYEKMQ (reference sequence). V was shortened by 2 bases and J by 5 bases, with 15 bases between the two germline ends. This CDR3 spans 15 amino acids. The CDR3 DNA sequence: TGTGCCAGCAGCTTATCCGCGGGGCAGAGGGAGACCCAGTACTTC. Translated, it gives CASSLSAGQRETQYF.

The chain employs TRBV19 and TRBJ1-4; 9 bases map to TRBD1. Germline V gene lookup returns CDR1 LNHDA and CDR2 SQIVND (reference sequence). V shed 10 bases and J 7 bases; nucleotides not matched to a gene: 13. The CDR3 spans 15 residues. CDR3 nucleotides: TGTGCCACCAGACCACAGGGGGCAGGCGGTGAAAAACTGTTTTTT. Translation gives CATRPQGAGGEKLFF.

The chain employs TRBV7-9 and TRBJ1-2; no definite D call. This CDR3 region has 12 residues. The V end was cut by 4 bases, the J end by 7 bases, with 10 bases between. Germline V gene lookup returns CDR1 SEHNR and CDR2 FQNEAQ (reference sequence). The CDR3 DNA sequence: TGTGCCAGCAGCTCCTCGGGTTCTGGCTACACCTTC. It translates to CASSSSGSGYTF.

The chain links TRBV10-3 to TRBJ1-5; D gene uncertain. Germline V lookup: CDR1 ENHRY, CDR2 SYGVKD. This CDR3 comprises 15 residues. The V end lost 0 bases, the J end lost 2 bases, and 8 bases lay between the germline ends. CDR3: CAISESRTGNQPQHF. CDR3 in DNA: TGTGCCATCAGTGAGTCTAGAACTGGCAATCAGCCCCAGCATTTT.

The V and J genes are TRBV5-4 and TRBJ2-5, with D possibly being TRBD1 (5 bases). The germline V gene encodes CDR1 SGHNT and CDR2 YYREEE (reference sequence). Deletions cut 4 bases from V and 0 bases from J, with 13 bases between. The CDR3 is 15 residues long. The CDR3 reads CASSESGLYQETQYF. For the CDR3, the DNA is TGTGCCAGCAGCGAATCAGGGCTGTACCAAGAGACCCAGTACTTC.

This sequence joins TRBV5-1 and TRBJ2-1; TRBD1 aligns across 10 bases. This CDR3 is built from 15 residues. The germline V gene encodes CDR1 SGHRS and CDR2 YFSETQ. J was trimmed by 9 bases and V by 2 bases; bases with no gene match: 8. For the CDR3, the DNA is TGCGCCAGCAGCTTCGGGACAGGGGTTGCGGGTGAGCAGTTCTTC. Its protein product is CASSFGTGVAGEQFF.

A note on this clone: Distinct nucleotide sequences in the sample also encode this CDR3. The chain recombines TRBV11-3 with TRBJ2-7; no clear D. From germline, CDR1 is SGHNT and CDR2 YENEEA. The CDR3 runs to 12 residues. The V gene lost 4 bases and the J gene lost 0 bases, with 4 bases spanning the gap. Here the CDR3 reads CASSSNSYEQYF. CDR3 coding DNA: TGTGCCAGCAGCTCGAACTCCTACGAGCAGTACTTC.

This chain links TRBV4-1 with TRBJ2-4; D is ambiguous. CDR3 length: 15 amino acids. Trimming removed 1 base from V and 0 bases from J, with 7 bases in between. The germline V gene has CDR1 MGHRA and CDR2 YSYEKL. CDR3 loop: CASSQGVVAKNIQYF. The CDR3 bases are TGCGCCAGCAGCCAAGGGGTCGTAGCCAAAAACATTCAGTACTTC.

V gene TRBV5-1 combines with J gene TRBJ2-1; D remains ambiguous. The CDR3 consists of 14 residues. CDR1 SGHRS and CDR2 YFSETQ come from the germline V gene. Trimming pared 3 bases from V and 4 bases from J, leaving 11 bases between. CDR3 in DNA: TGCGCCAGCAGCTCCACCCCCCAATACAATGAGCAGTTCTTC. Amino acid sequence: CASSSTPQYNEQFF.

The J gene is TRBJ2-7, the V gene TRBV6-4; 11 bases line up with TRBD1. There are 15 residues in the CDR3. The junction had 3 bases not matched to a gene; V was cut back by 2 bases and J by 3 bases. Germline V gene lookup returns CDR1 MRHNA and CDR2 SNTAGT. The CDR3 region has the DNA TGTGCCAGCAGTGACCCCGGGACAGGGGGCTACGAGCAGTACTTC. This translates into CASSDPGTGGYEQYF.

V and J are TRBV5-1 and TRBJ2-7, with a possible D match to TRBD1 (5 bases). Germline CDR1 and CDR2: SGHRS and YFSETQ. CDR3 size: 13 residues. V was clipped by 4 bases and J by 3 bases, with 11 bases between them. In nucleotides, the CDR3 is TGCGCCAGCAGCGACTCAGGGAACTACGAGCAGTACTTC. This codes for CASSDSGNYEQYF.

This clone has only a few counts. Other nucleotide sequences in the sample specify the same CDR3. This chain links TRBV19 with TRBJ2-7; TRBD2 aligns across 7 bases. The V gene end was trimmed by 3 bases and the J gene end by 0 bases; junction bases not matched to a gene: 2. Germline lookup yields CDR1 LNHDA and CDR2 SQIVND (reference sequence). This CDR3 is 14 amino acids long. CDR3 nucleotides: TGTGCCAGTAGTATCGGCGGGAGCTCCTACGAGCAGTACTTC. Encoded protein: CASSIGGSSYEQYF.

A word on this clone: Other DNA sequences of this sample code for an identical CDR3. This chain uses TRBV7-8 with TRBJ1-5; D remains unclear. The ends were cut back, 4 bases at V and 0 bases at J, with 4 bases in the middle. CDR1 is SGHVS, CDR2 FQNEAQ, per germline. The CDR3 consists of 13 residues. Here the CDR3 DNA reads TGTGCCAGCAGCTCCAATAGCAATCAGCCCCAGCATTTT. Translation gives CASSSNSNQPQHF. The whole variable domain, filled in from reference TRBV7-8 and TRBJ1-5, reads GAGVSQSPRYKVAKRGQDVALRCDPISGHVSLFWYQQALGQGPEFLTYFQNEAQLDKSGLPSDRFFAERPEGSVSTLKIQRTQQEDSAVYLCASSSNSNQPQHFGDGTRLSIL.

This chain uses TRBV11-1 with TRBJ1-3; 7 nucleotides agree with TRBD1. V trimming: 4 bases; J trimming: 3 bases; junction bases outside the gene matches: 3. The CDR3 sequence is 14 residues long. The V gene's germline CDR1 is SGHAT and CDR2 FQDESV (reference sequence). CDR3 region: CASSSTGIGNTIYF. The DNA for the CDR3 is TGTGCCAGCAGCTCGACAGGGATTGGAAACACCATATATTTT.

The chain joins TRBV28 to TRBJ1-1; D is unclear. The germline V gene has CDR1 MDHEN and CDR2 SYDVKM. CDR3 size: 13 residues. Trimming took 3 bases from V and 4 from J, leaving 9 bases between them. The CDR3 coding sequence is TGTGCCAGCAGTTTTGGATGGCTCACTGAAGCTTTCTTT. It is translated as CASSFGWLTEAFF.

This sequence joins TRBV5-1 and TRBJ1-1; 8 bases align to TRBD1. The CDR3 totals 14 residues. Germline lookup yields CDR1 SGHRS and CDR2 YFSETQ. Trimming removed 0 bases from V and 8 bases from J; junction bases left unmatched: 6. The CDR3 sequence is CASSLGVGTGEAFF. In DNA form, the CDR3 reads TGCGCCAGCAGCTTGGGGGTCGGGACAGGAGAAGCTTTCTTT.

This clone was found once. The chain uses TRBV4-1 and TRBJ1-5; D not resolved. The CDR3 is 16 amino acids. Germline CDR1 reads MGHRA; CDR2 reads YSYEKL. V was cut by 4 bases and J by 0 bases, with 13 bases left in between. The CDR3 sequence is CASSPGGTHSNQPQHF. CDR3 sequence (DNA): TGCGCCAGCAGCCCGGGTGGCACTCATAGCAATCAGCCCCAGCATTTT.

The rearrangement uses TRBV4-1 and TRBJ2-7; 10 bases map to TRBD2. This CDR3 has 16 amino acids. The germline V gene has CDR1 MGHRA and CDR2 YSYEKL. With V trimmed by 0 bases and J by 7 bases, 9 bases remained unmatched. As DNA, the CDR3 is TGCGCCAGCAGCCAAGATCCCGCTAGCGGGAGAACTGAGCAGTACTTC. Protein product: CASSQDPASGRTEQYF.

The chain links TRBV11-2 to TRBJ1-1, with D possibly matching TRBD1 (6 bases). Trimming shortened V by 6 bases and J by 4 bases, and 15 bases separated the two germline ends. CDR3 length: 14 residues. Germline V gene lookup returns CDR1 SGHAT and CDR2 FQNNGV. CDR3: CASRPRGGFTEAFF. Here the CDR3 DNA reads TGTGCCAGCAGACCCAGGGGAGGGTTCACTGAAGCTTTCTTT.